The 18 T cell receptor beta chains below all came from one sample that was sequenced in a study of long-term antiretroviral therapy in people with HIV. Run at survey level, the immunoSEQ assay was version v3.0. Sequenced by immunoSEQ multiplex PCR; TCRdb stores in-frame clones only, minus some. The table shows about 27,000 clones, with more than 75% occurring only once. The input for sequencing was unsorted PBMCs, taken 0.5 years after starting antiretroviral therapy. Source of these receptors: a woman aged 40 to 50 with HIV.

The J gene is TRBJ1-2, the V gene TRBV4-2, with 11 bases that match TRBD1. The CDR3 length is 17 residues. The V gene's germline CDR1 is LGHNA and CDR2 YNFKEQ. V lost 0 bases to trimming and J lost 6 bases; unmatched junction nucleotides: 9. CDR3 DNA: TGTGCCAGCAGCCAAGATAGTTGGGACAGGGGGAAGGATGGCTACACCTTC. It codes for CASSQDSWDRGKDGYTF.

This chain links TRBV6-5 with TRBJ2-1, with TRBD1 as a possible D gene (6 bases). This CDR3 contains 16 residues. The germline V gene encodes CDR1 MNHEY and CDR2 SVGAGI. Deletions cut 0 bases from V and 4 bases from J, with 13 bases between. The CDR3 DNA reads as TGTGCCAGCAGTTACTCGGGGGCAGGGGATTACAATGAGCAGTTCTTC. The encoded protein is CASSYSGAGDYNEQFF.

CDR3 coding DNA: TGTGCCAGCAGCTTAGGGAGCAGGGTCCAAGAGACCCAGTACTTC. Encoded protein: CASSLGSRVQETQYF. J is TRBJ2-5 and V is TRBV7-9, with TRBD1 as a possible D gene (5 bases). Germline V gene lookup returns CDR1 SEHNR and CDR2 FQNEAQ (reference sequence). V lost 1 base and J lost 1, with 10 bases in between. This CDR3 spans 15 amino acids.

The chain joins TRBV28 to TRBJ2-1; 9 bases match TRBD2. The germline CDR1 and CDR2 sequences are MDHEN and SYDVKM. With V trimmed by 2 bases and J by 1 base, 3 bases remained unmatched. The CDR3 is 16 amino acids. CDR3 coding DNA: TGTGCCAGCAGTTTACCAAGCGGGGGGTCCTACAATGAGCAGTTCTTC. It encodes CASSLPSGGSYNEQFF.

The rearrangement links TRBV7-9 to TRBJ2-5, with D possibly matching TRBD2 (5 bases). The CDR3 contains 15 residues. Per germline, CDR1 SEHNR and CDR2 FQNEAQ (reference sequence). V was trimmed by 7 bases and J by 2 bases, leaving 17 bases between them. This CDR3 is CASTGEIGQQETQYF. The CDR3 DNA follows: TGTGCCAGCACCGGGGAAATAGGGCAGCAAGAGACCCAGTACTTC. Full variable domain (outside the CDR3, taken from reference TRBV7-9 and TRBJ2-5): DTGVSQNPRHKITKRGQNVTFRCDPISEHNRLYWYRQTLGQGPEFLTYFQNEAQLEKSRLLSDRFSAERPKGSFSTLEIQRTEQGDSAMYLCASTGEIGQQETQYFGPGTRLLVL.

This chain links TRBV28 with TRBJ2-7; D ambiguous. The V end lost 8 bases, the J end lost 3 bases, and 8 bases lay between the germline ends. The CDR3 runs 11 residues. Germline loops: CDR1 MDHEN, CDR2 SYDVKM. CDR3 sequence (DNA): TGTGCCAGCGTGCGATACTACGAGCAGTACTTC. It is translated as CASVRYYEQYF.

The chain combines TRBV5-1 with TRBJ1-1; possible D gene TRBD1, 5 bases. The CDR3 totals 14 residues. Trimming shortened V by 4 bases and J by 1 base, and 11 bases separated the two germline ends. The germline gives CDR1 SGHRS, CDR2 YFSETQ. This CDR3 is CASSRTTENTEAFF. Written as DNA, the CDR3 is TGCGCCAGCAGCCGGACGACAGAGAACACTGAAGCTTTCTTT.

The chain combines TRBV2 with TRBJ2-7; the match to TRBD1 covers 8 bases. Germline V CDR1 and CDR2: SNHLY, FYNNEI. V was clipped by 4 bases and J by 3 bases; unmatched bases: 17. The CDR3 has 18 residues. The CDR3 sequence is CASSGTARRGRAFYEQYF. Written as DNA, the CDR3 is TGTGCCAGCAGTGGTACGGCACGCAGGGGGCGGGCCTTCTACGAGCAGTACTTC.

This clone was observed a few times. The chain employs TRBV5-1 and TRBJ2-7; D uncertain. Germline V gene data show CDR1 as SGHRS and CDR2 as YFSETQ. CDR3 length: 15 amino acids. V was clipped by 0 bases and J by 1 base, with 11 bases between them. Here the CDR3 DNA reads TGCGCCAGCAGCTTGGACGGCACGCGATCCTACGAGCAGTACTTC. Its protein product is CASSLDGTRSYEQYF.

The gene calls are TRBV6-1 and TRBJ1-2; no clear D gene. Germline V gene data show CDR1 as MNHNS and CDR2 as SASEGT. Deletions cut 1 base from V and 5 bases from J, with 8 bases between. The CDR3 runs 13 residues. The CDR3 bases are TGTGCCAGCAGTGAAGTAAAACAGTATGGCTACACCTTC. Its protein product is CASSEVKQYGYTF.

The V gene is TRBV11-2, the J gene TRBJ1-6; no clear D. The CDR3 runs to 15 residues. Germline CDR1 and CDR2: SGHAT and FQNNGV. Trimming left V 6 bases short and J 7 bases short, with 16 bases between. The CDR3 DNA reads as TGTGCCAGCAGGACGCCAGGAGGGCAAAATTCACCCCTCCACTTT. Encoded protein: CASRTPGGQNSPLHF.

CDR3 sequence: CASSVQGAHDTQYF. The DNA of the CDR3 is TGTGCCAGCAGTGTACAGGGGGCGCACGATACGCAGTATTTT. This chain uses TRBV6-1 with TRBJ2-3; TRBD1 matches at 9 bases. The CDR3 extends over 14 amino acids. From germline, CDR1 is MNHNS and CDR2 SASEGT. The V and J ends lost 4 bases and 6 bases, in that order; junction bases with no gene match: 5.

The V call is TRBV2, the J call TRBJ1-4; D call uncertain. Per the germline V gene, CDR1 is SNHLY and CDR2 is FYNNEI. This CDR3 spans 13 amino acids. The V and J ends lost 6 bases and 2 bases respectively, with 7 bases between them. The chain's CDR3 is CASRARTNEKLFF. CDR3 bases: TGTGCCAGCAGGGCGAGGACTAATGAAAAACTGTTTTTT. Full variable domain (missing parts from reference TRBV2 and TRBJ1-4): EPEVTQTPSHQVTQMGQEVILRCVPISNHLYFYWYRQILGQKVEFLVSFYNNEISEKSEIFDDQFSVERPDGSNFTLKIRSTKLEDSAMYFCASRARTNEKLFFGSGTQLSVL.

J is TRBJ1-2 and V is TRBV27, with 7 bases fitting TRBD1. CDR3 size: 13 residues. Germline CDR1 and CDR2: MNHEY and SMNVEV (reference sequence). Unmatched junction bases numbered 4, after V lost 3 bases and J lost 6 bases. CDR3: CASSFSDRNGYTF. In DNA form, the CDR3 reads TGTGCCAGCAGTTTCTCGGACAGGAATGGCTACACCTTC.

This sequence joins TRBV28 and TRBJ1-2; D is perhaps TRBD1 (6 bases). Trimming took 7 bases from V and 4 from J, leaving 10 bases between them. Per the germline V gene, CDR1 is MDHEN and CDR2 is SYDVKM. The CDR3 covers 12 residues. CDR3 bases: TGTGCCAGCATGACAGGTTCCTATGGCTACACCTTC. It yields the protein CASMTGSYGYTF.

The V gene is TRBV4-3, the J gene TRBJ1-6; D remains unclear. CDR1 and CDR2 from the germline V gene are LGHNA and YSLEER. The CDR3 contains 15 residues. Between the trimmed V and J ends, which lost 1 base and 6 bases, there was a span of 10 bases. CDR3 region: CASSQASVVNSPLHF. DNA of the CDR3: TGCGCCAGCAGCCAAGCATCAGTGGTTAATTCACCCCTCCACTTT.

This clone turned up a few times. The chain recombines TRBV4-2 with TRBJ1-5; D uncertain. CDR3 size: 14 residues. V was pared by 6 bases and J by 3 bases, with 12 bases between. CDR1 LGHNA and CDR2 YNFKEQ come from the germline V gene. CDR3 region: CASSQDGFNQPQHF. The CDR3 DNA follows: TGTGCCAGCAGTCAGGACGGTTTCAATCAGCCCCAGCATTTT.

V gene TRBV5-8 combines with J gene TRBJ2-7; no clear D gene. Germline CDR1 and CDR2: SGHTS and YDEGEE. CDR3 length: 16 amino acids. Trimming took off 7 bases at V and 3 bases at J, with 23 bases between the two ends. The CDR3 spells CASPHVSNPSFYEQYF. DNA of the CDR3: TGTGCCAGCCCTCACGTCTCCAATCCCTCTTTCTACGAGCAGTACTTC.